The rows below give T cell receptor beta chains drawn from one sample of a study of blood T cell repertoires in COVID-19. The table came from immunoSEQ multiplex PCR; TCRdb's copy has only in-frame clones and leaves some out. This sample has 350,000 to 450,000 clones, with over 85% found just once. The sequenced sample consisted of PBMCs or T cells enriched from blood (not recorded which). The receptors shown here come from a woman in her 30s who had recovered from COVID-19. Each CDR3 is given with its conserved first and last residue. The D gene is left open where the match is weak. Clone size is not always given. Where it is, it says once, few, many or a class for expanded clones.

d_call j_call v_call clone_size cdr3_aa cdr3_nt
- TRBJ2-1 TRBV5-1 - CASFGGGPTSYNEQFF TGCGCCAGCTTTGGGGGAGGACCGACCTCCTACAATGAGCAGTTCTTC
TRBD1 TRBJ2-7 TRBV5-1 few CASSWRAGTGSSYEQYF TGCGCCAGCAGCTGGAGGGCCGGGACAGGTTCGTCCTACGAGCAGTACTTC
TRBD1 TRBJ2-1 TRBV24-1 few CATRDRVRNEQFF TGTGCCACCAGAGACAGGGTCAGGAATGAGCAGTTCTTC
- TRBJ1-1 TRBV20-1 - CSAAIVTEAFF TGCAGTGCTGCGATTGTCACTGAAGCTTTCTTT
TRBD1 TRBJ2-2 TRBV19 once CASSWTGEGGELFF TGTGCCAGTAGTTGGACAGGGGAGGGCGGGGAGCTGTTTTTT
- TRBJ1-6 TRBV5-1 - CASSLEADKSPLHF TGCGCCAGCAGCTTGGAAGCTGACAAATCACCCCTCCACTTT
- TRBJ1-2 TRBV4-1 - CASSPEGTPYGYTF TGCGCCAGCAGCCCCGAAGGGACACCCTATGGCTACACCTTC
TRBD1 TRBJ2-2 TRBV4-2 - CASSQDWDRFTGELFF TGTGCCAGCAGCCAAGACTGGGACAGATTCACCGGGGAGCTGTTTTTT
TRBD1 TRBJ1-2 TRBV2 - CASGDRGSGYTF TGTGCCAGCGGGGACAGGGGAAGTGGCTACACCTTC
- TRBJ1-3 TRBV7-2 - CASSPTSGSGNTIYF TGTGCCAGCAGCCCAACCTCAGGGTCGGGAAACACCATATATTTT
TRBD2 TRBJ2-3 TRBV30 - CAWSVGAGVVDTQYF TGTGCCTGGAGTGTTGGTGCGGGAGTGGTAGATACGCAGTATTTT
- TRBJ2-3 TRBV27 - CASSLYSRGVRATDTQYF TGTGCCAGCAGTTTATATAGCAGGGGGGTTCGGGCTACAGATACGCAGTATTTT
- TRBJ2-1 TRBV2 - CATRGLRGNNEQFF TGTGCCACCAGAGGGCTCAGGGGAAATAATGAGCAGTTCTTC
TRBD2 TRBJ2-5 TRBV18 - CASSPPGSSGIQETQYF TGTGCCAGCTCACCACCGGGCTCTAGCGGGATACAAGAGACCCAGTACTTC
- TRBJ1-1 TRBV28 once CASSPPQIMNTEAFF TGTGCCAGCAGTCCGCCACAGATCATGAACACTGAAGCTTTCTTT
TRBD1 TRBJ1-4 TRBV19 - CASSLDRGDEKLFF TGTGCCAGTAGTCTGGACAGGGGTGATGAAAAACTGTTTTTT
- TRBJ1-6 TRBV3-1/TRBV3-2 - CASSLIRTTHNSPLHF TGTGCCAGCAGCCTAATAAGGACAACCCATAATTCACCCCTCCACTTT
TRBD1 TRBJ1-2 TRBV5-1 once CASSSRQGLSDGYTF TGCGCCAGCAGCTCACGACAGGGGTTGTCGGATGGCTACACCTTC
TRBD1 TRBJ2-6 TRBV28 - CASSVGGQGPSGANVLTF TGTGCCAGCAGTGTGGGGGGACAGGGCCCCTCTGGGGCCAACGTCCTGACTTTC
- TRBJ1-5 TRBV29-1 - CSVTLGSDSNQPQHF TGCAGCGTGACATTAGGCAGTGATAGCAATCAGCCCCAGCATTTT
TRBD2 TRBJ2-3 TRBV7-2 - CASSLTLAGGSTDTQYF TGTGCCAGCAGCTTAACTCTAGCGGGAGGTAGCACAGATACGCAGTATTTT
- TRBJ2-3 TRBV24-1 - CATSPSTLENTDTQYF TGTGCCACCAGTCCGTCTACTCTGGAGAACACAGATACGCAGTATTTT
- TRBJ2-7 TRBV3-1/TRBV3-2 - CASSQFERLPTFQTNYEQYF TGTGCCAGCAGCCAATTTGAGCGGCTCCCAACGTTCCAAACGAACTACGAGCAGTACTTC
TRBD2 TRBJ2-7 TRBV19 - CASSVRPRAVQLLAGTYEQYF TGTGCCAGTAGTGTCCGTCCGAGGGCAGTTCAACTCCTAGCGGGAACCTACGAGCAGTACTTC